This T cell receptor beta chain is from a study of blood T cell repertoires in COVID-19. Whole-study context: Some COVID-19 samples were acute and others convalescent; all came from the United States, Italy and Spain. PBMCs, B-cell-depleted T cells, or T cells were the source of the cDNA or gDNA that made up the material.

Trimming cost V 9 bases and J 6 bases; bases outside gene matches: 4. Per the germline V gene, CDR1 is KGHDR and CDR2 is SFDVKD. The CDR3 extends over 13 amino acids. This clone was seen only once. As originally analysed: Researchers report that nucleated cell counts were estimated from reference gene primer amplification. Sequencing was performed with immunoSEQ multiplex PCR; in TCRdb, only in-frame clones are kept and a portion is missing. V and J calls and clone size are those listed in that table; D and trimming were worked out from the DNA. This sample carries some 96,000 clones, roughly 88% of them seen once, and the ten largest clones take around 5.4%.

The sequencing sample was made of peripheral blood. This receptor was identified in a human donor in a cohort sampled during active COVID-19. This rearrangement joins TRBV24-1 to TRBJ1-5, with TRBD1 matching over 10 bases. CDR3 amino acids: CATGDRGGQPQHF. The DNA for the CDR3 is TGTGCCACCGGGGACAGGGGCGGTCAGCCCCAGCATTTT.